A single sample gave rise to the 8 T cell receptor beta chains below, sequenced in a study of cytomegalovirus exposure and HLA in healthy donors. Primers: 60 Vbeta forward and 13 Jbeta reverse. Sequencing used immunoSEQ multiplex PCR; TCRdb keeps in-frame clones, though not all of them. The repertoire holds about 180,000 clones, with roughly 79% as singletons. Input material: PBMCs. The source is a male donor in good health and CMV-seronegative.

The chain joins TRBV6-5 to TRBJ1-2; 7 positions agree with TRBD1. The CDR3 extends over 15 amino acids. The V and J ends lost 0 bases and 7 bases, in that order; junction bases with no gene match: 8. Germline assignment: CDR1 MNHEY and CDR2 SVGAGI. CDR3 coding DNA: TGTGCCAGCAGTTACTCGGGACCGCAGGGGGGTGGCTACACCTTC. Translation gives CASSYSGPQGGGYTF.

The V gene is TRBV28, the J gene TRBJ1-2; D unresolved. The CDR3 is 11 amino acids. V was pared by 4 bases and J by 4 bases, with 4 bases between. Germline CDR1 MDHEN, CDR2 SYDVKM. CDR3 residues: CASSSFYGYTF. In nucleotides, the CDR3 is TGTGCCAGCAGTTCATTCTATGGCTACACCTTC.

The chain joins TRBV7-9 to TRBJ2-6; D is unresolved. The CDR3 totals 15 residues. Looked up from germline, CDR1 is SEHNR and CDR2 is FQNEAQ (reference sequence). The germline V and J ends were trimmed by 1 base and 8 bases, with 12 bases remaining between them. CDR3 region: CASSLESLGSNVLTF. CDR3 bases: TGTGCCAGCAGCTTAGAGTCTCTGGGCTCCAACGTCCTGACTTTC.

This clone was counted only a few times. The chain couples TRBV5-6 to TRBJ1-1, with D possibly matching TRBD1 (5 bases). From germline, CDR1 is SGHDT and CDR2 YYEEEE. The ends were cut back, 3 bases at V and 7 bases at J, with 13 bases in the middle. There are 13 residues in the CDR3. The CDR3 sequence: CASSWGPSGEAFF. DNA of the CDR3: TGTGCCAGCAGCTGGGGCCCTTCAGGTGAAGCTTTCTTT.

The chain employs TRBV19 and TRBJ1-5; TRBD1 matches 8 bases. The germline V gene encodes CDR1 LNHDA and CDR2 SQIVND (reference sequence). This CDR3 contains 16 residues. V was pared by 3 bases and J by 1 base, with 5 bases of the junction left unmatched. The CDR3 DNA reads TGTGCCAGTAGTATGTCAGGGGGCAGGAGCAATCAGCCCCAGCATTTT. Translating it yields CASSMSGGRSNQPQHF.

The V call is TRBV7-2, the J call TRBJ2-1, with 10 bases identical to TRBD1. CDR1 and CDR2 from the germline V gene are SGHTA and FQGNSA. V lost 5 bases to trimming and J lost 0 bases; unmatched junction nucleotides: 13. The CDR3 has 19 amino acids. The CDR3 region has the DNA TGTGCCAGCAGCCCAGCCGGGACAGGGGCCGTGAGCTCCTACAATGAGCAGTTCTTC. Translation: CASSPAGTGAVSSYNEQFF. The full variable domain, its missing parts supplied by reference TRBV7-2 and TRBJ2-1, is GAGVSQSPSNKVTEKGKDVELRCDPISGHTALYWYRQSLGQGLEFLIYFQGNSAPDKSGLPSDRFSAERTGGSVSTLTIQRTQQEDSAVYLCASSPAGTGAVSSYNEQFFGPGTRLTVL.

CDR3 loop: CASSFGTGGGWGTQYF. The CDR3 DNA reads as TGTGCCAGCAGCTTCGGTACTGGCGGGGGGTGGGGGACCCAGTACTTC. The J gene is TRBJ2-5, the V gene TRBV5-6; the match to TRBD2 covers 8 bases. V trimming: 2 bases; J trimming: 7 bases; junction bases outside the gene matches: 13. The CDR3 consists of 16 residues. CDR1 and CDR2 (germline): SGHDT, YYEEEE.

This clone occurred a few times. Written as DNA, the CDR3 is TGTGCCAGCAGCCCACAGGGTCTCTCTGGAAACACCATATATTTT. It encodes CASSPQGLSGNTIYF. The rearrangement joins TRBV9 to TRBJ1-3; tentatively, D is TRBD1 (6 bases). CDR1 and CDR2 (germline): SGDLS, YYNGEE. The CDR3 length is 15 residues. V lost 4 bases and J lost 0, with 11 bases in between.